Listed below are T cell receptor beta chains from one sample, sequenced in a study of blood T cell repertoires in COVID-19. Repertoires were generated with immunoSEQ multiplex PCR, while TCRdb's copy carries only in-frame clones and drops some. The sample holds approximately 61,000 clones, around nine tenths seen once. The sample was peripheral blood. The receptors shown here come from a woman over 75 with active COVID-19. Each CDR3 is given with its conserved first and last residue. The D gene is left open where the match is weak. Where a row states a size, it is once, few, many or the class of an expanded clone; other rows omit it.

V: TRBV6-1; size: -; D: -; J: TRBJ2-1; DNA: TGTGCCAGCAGTGAAGCGCAGTGGGACAAGCAGTTCTTC; CDR3: CASSEAQWDKQFF
V: TRBV5-4; size: -; D: -; J: TRBJ2-7; DNA: TGTGCCAGCAGCTCTTCCCGGTCCTACGAGCAGTACTTC; CDR3: CASSSSRSYEQYF
V: TRBV28; size: -; D: -; J: TRBJ1-1; DNA: TGTGCCAGCCCGCCCCCAAGGGGGAAGATGGACACTGAAGCTTTCTTT; CDR3: CASPPPRGKMDTEAFF
V: TRBV6-5; size: -; D: TRBD1; J: TRBJ2-7; DNA: TGTGCCAGCAGTCAGGACAGGGCTAGCTACGAGCAGTACTTC; CDR3: CASSQDRASYEQYF
V: TRBV4-2; size: -; D: -; J: TRBJ2-7; DNA: TGTGCCAGCAGCCAAGATCCAGGGGCGAACTACGAGCAGTACTTC; CDR3: CASSQDPGANYEQYF
V: TRBV7-3; size: -; D: -; J: TRBJ2-3; DNA: TGTGCCAGCAGCATAGGGCTAGCTTACACAGATACGCAGTATTTT; CDR3: CASSIGLAYTDTQYF
V: TRBV4-1; size: -; D: -; J: TRBJ1-5; DNA: TGCGCCAGCAGCCAAGGCCCCGGGTTTTATCAGCCCCAGCATTTT; CDR3: CASSQGPGFYQPQHF
V: TRBV7-3; size: -; D: TRBD2; J: TRBJ2-5; DNA: TGTGCCAGCAGCTTCGGGACTAGCCCCCTCCATGAGACCCAGTACTTC; CDR3: CASSFGTSPLHETQYF
V: TRBV7-2; size: -; D: TRBD1; J: TRBJ1-2; DNA: TGTGCCAGCAGCTATAAGGGAACAGGGGGCGGTAGGGGCTACACCTTC; CDR3: CASSYKGTGGGRGYTF
V: TRBV28; size: -; D: -; J: TRBJ1-6; DNA: TGTGCCAGCAGTTTCCCCGATCCGACTGGTTCACCCCTCCACTTT; CDR3: CASSFPDPTGSPLHF
V: TRBV12-5; size: -; D: TRBD1; J: TRBJ1-5; DNA: TGTGCTAGTGACCGGAGGGGACAGGGAAGATATAGCAATCAGCCCCAGCATTTT; CDR3: CASDRRGQGRYSNQPQHF
V: TRBV5-4; size: -; D: TRBD1; J: TRBJ2-1; DNA: TGTGCCAGCAGCTTGGGGGACAGGTTATACAATGAGCAGTTCTTC; CDR3: CASSLGDRLYNEQFF
V: TRBV5-6; size: -; D: -; J: TRBJ1-2; DNA: TGTGCCAGCAGCCCCCTCAGGTCCTATGGCTACACCTTC; CDR3: CASSPLRSYGYTF
V: TRBV7-2; size: once; D: -; J: TRBJ1-1; DNA: TGTGCCAGCAGCTCGACAGAGAACACTGAAGCTTTCTTT; CDR3: CASSSTENTEAFF
V: TRBV12-3/TRBV12-4; size: -; D: TRBD2; J: TRBJ2-5; DNA: TGTGCCACCTCGACTAGCGGGAGGGAGACCCAGTACTTC; CDR3: CATSTSGRETQYF
V: TRBV28; size: -; D: -; J: TRBJ1-1; DNA: TGTGCCAGCAGTAACAGCCTTGAAGCTTTCTTT; CDR3: CASSNSLEAFF
V: TRBV5-1; size: -; D: TRBD2; J: TRBJ2-3; DNA: TGCGCCAGCAGCTTGACTAGCGGGGGGGCCGGTACGCAGTATTTT; CDR3: CASSLTSGGAGTQYF
V: TRBV5-4; size: -; D: TRBD1; J: TRBJ1-1; DNA: TGTGCCAGCAGCTCCGCGGGACAGGGGAACACTGAAGCTTTCTTT; CDR3: CASSSAGQGNTEAFF
V: TRBV4-1; size: -; D: TRBD1; J: TRBJ2-3; DNA: TGCGCCAGCAGCCCTCGGGACAGGGGGGGGACAGATACGCAGTATTTT; CDR3: CASSPRDRGGTDTQYF
V: TRBV28; size: -; D: -; J: TRBJ1-5; DNA: TGTGCCAGCAGTTTTCGGGGGGTTTATCGTAATCAGCCCCAGCATTTT; CDR3: CASSFRGVYRNQPQHF
V: TRBV24-1; size: -; D: -; J: TRBJ2-3; DNA: TGTGCCACCAGTGATACCCGTAGTCTCGGGGGACTTACGCAGTATTTT; CDR3: CATSDTRSLGGLTQYF
V: TRBV27; size: -; D: -; J: TRBJ1-4; DNA: TGTGCCAGCAGCCTTGGGGGCACGAATGAAAAACTGTTTTTT; CDR3: CASSLGGTNEKLFF
V: TRBV4-2; size: -; D: TRBD1; J: TRBJ1-4; DNA: TGTGCCAGCAGCCCCGCAGGACAGGGGGCGCAACTGTTTTTT; CDR3: CASSPAGQGAQLFF
V: TRBV11-3; size: -; D: -; J: TRBJ2-2; DNA: TGTGCCAGCAGCTTAGTTGGGGGCCTCAACACCGGGGAGCTGTTTTTT; CDR3: CASSLVGGLNTGELFF
V: TRBV3-1/TRBV3-2; size: -; D: TRBD1; J: TRBJ1-2; DNA: TGTGCCAGCAGCCAACTGACAGGGGAAGATGGCTACACCTTC; CDR3: CASSQLTGEDGYTF
V: TRBV6-5; size: -; D: TRBD1; J: TRBJ2-7; DNA: TGTGCCAGCCGGCTGGGACAGGGGGCGTCCGACGAGCAGTACTTC; CDR3: CASRLGQGASDEQYF
V: TRBV7-8; size: -; D: -; J: TRBJ2-7; DNA: TGTGCCAGCAGCTTAGGCCCTACCGGGACTGTCTCCTACGAGCAGTACTTC; CDR3: CASSLGPTGTVSYEQYF
V: TRBV7-2; size: -; D: -; J: TRBJ2-5; DNA: TGTGCCAGCAGCTTAGGTCGTGGGCAGGGTGGGACCCAGTACTTC; CDR3: CASSLGRGQGGTQYF
V: TRBV9; size: -; D: -; J: TRBJ2-6; DNA: TGTGCCAGCAGCGTAGATCAGGGAGGAGGTGCTGGGGCCAACGTCCTGACTTTC; CDR3: CASSVDQGGGAGANVLTF
V: TRBV5-6; size: -; D: -; J: TRBJ1-2; DNA: TGTGCCAGCAGCTTGGGCCCAGCGAACTATGGCTACACCTTC; CDR3: CASSLGPANYGYTF
V: TRBV10-3; size: few; D: TRBD2; J: TRBJ2-1; DNA: TGTGCCATCAGGGGACTAGCGGGGGGCCTGCCCTCCTACAATGAGCAGTTCTTC; CDR3: CAIRGLAGGLPSYNEQFF
V: TRBV6-5; size: -; D: -; J: TRBJ1-2; DNA: TGTGCCAGCAGTTACAGGGGGTTTGGCTACACCTTC; CDR3: CASSYRGFGYTF
V: TRBV6-5; size: -; D: TRBD2; J: TRBJ2-2; DNA: TGTGCCACCTCTACAGCGGGGGATAACACCGGGGAGCTGTTTTTT; CDR3: CATSTAGDNTGELFF
V: TRBV7-9; size: -; D: TRBD1; J: TRBJ2-7; DNA: TGTGCCAGCAGCTTAGCCTGGACAGGGGCTTCCTACGAGCAGTACTTC; CDR3: CASSLAWTGASYEQYF
V: TRBV9; size: few; D: TRBD1; J: TRBJ2-5; DNA: TGTGCCAGCAGCGTAGGGCAGGGGGAAGGAGAGACCCAGTACTTC; CDR3: CASSVGQGEGETQYF
V: TRBV9; size: -; D: TRBD2; J: TRBJ2-5; DNA: TGTGCCAGCAGCGTAGGGGGGGCTAGCGGGGCCTCAGGGACCCAGTACTTC; CDR3: CASSVGGASGASGTQYF
V: TRBV19; size: -; D: -; J: TRBJ1-1; DNA: TGTGCCAGTAACCGGACACCAAACACTGAAGCTTTCTTT; CDR3: CASNRTPNTEAFF
V: TRBV18; size: -; D: TRBD2; J: TRBJ2-7; DNA: TGTGCCAGCTCACCTCAAGCAGGCGGGAGCTCCTACGAGCAGTACTTC; CDR3: CASSPQAGGSSYEQYF
V: TRBV20-1; size: -; D: TRBD2; J: TRBJ2-7; DNA: TGCAGTGCTAGTGGGGGGGACCCGGGGTTCTACGAGCAGTACTTC; CDR3: CSASGGDPGFYEQYF
V: TRBV3-1/TRBV3-2; size: -; D: -; J: TRBJ1-2; DNA: TGTGCCAGCAGCGCCTATAACTATGGCTACACCTTC; CDR3: CASSAYNYGYTF
V: TRBV11-2; size: -; D: -; J: TRBJ2-1; DNA: TGTGCCAGCAGCCGAACCGGGATCTACAATGAGCAGTTCTTC; CDR3: CASSRTGIYNEQFF
V: TRBV19; size: -; D: TRBD2; J: TRBJ2-3; DNA: TGTGCGACATCACCAGCGGGGGGAGCAGATACGCAGTATTTT; CDR3: CATSPAGGADTQYF
V: TRBV19; size: once; D: TRBD1; J: TRBJ2-2; DNA: TGTGCCAGTAGTACACAGGGGGCGTCTAGCGGGAACACCGGGGAGCTGTTTTTT; CDR3: CASSTQGASSGNTGELFF
V: TRBV18; size: once; D: -; J: TRBJ2-1; DNA: TGTGCCAGCTCCCAAACCTACAATGAGCAGTTCTTC; CDR3: CASSQTYNEQFF
V: TRBV7-8; size: -; D: TRBD2; J: TRBJ2-5; DNA: TGTGCCAGCAGCTTCTACAAGCGGGGGGGCGGGGAGACCCAGTACTTC; CDR3: CASSFYKRGGGETQYF
V: TRBV19; size: -; D: -; J: TRBJ1-2; DNA: TGTGCCAGTAGTGTTCAACAGGGCTGGGGCTACACCTTC; CDR3: CASSVQQGWGYTF
V: TRBV7-8; size: -; D: TRBD1; J: TRBJ1-5; DNA: TGTGCCAGCAGCTCCGGGACAGGGGGGGCCATCTATAGCAATCAGCCCCAGCATTTT; CDR3: CASSSGTGGAIYSNQPQHF
V: TRBV4-1; size: -; D: TRBD2; J: TRBJ2-1; DNA: TGCGCCAGCAGTCAAGCTAGCGGGGGGGCCAGCTCCTACAATGAGCAGTTCTTC; CDR3: CASSQASGGASSYNEQFF
V: TRBV28; size: once; D: -; J: TRBJ1-5; DNA: TGTGCCAGCAGAATACAGCTTAATCAGCCCCAGCATTTT; CDR3: CASRIQLNQPQHF
V: TRBV6-2/TRBV6-3; size: -; D: -; J: TRBJ1-5; DNA: TGTGCCAGCAGCCGGAGCGGGGATAAGCCCCAGCATTTT; CDR3: CASSRSGDKPQHF
V: TRBV4-2; size: -; D: -; J: TRBJ1-4; DNA: TGTGCCAGCAGCCAGAGAGGGGGAGCTAATGAAAAACTGTTTTTT; CDR3: CASSQRGGANEKLFF
V: TRBV7-9; size: -; D: -; J: TRBJ1-6; DNA: TGTGCCAGCAGCTCTGGACACGGTAATTCACCCCTCCACTTT; CDR3: CASSSGHGNSPLHF
V: TRBV7-8; size: once; D: TRBD1; J: TRBJ1-2; DNA: TGTGCCAGCAGCTTAGTCAGGGGGAATGGCTACACCTTC; CDR3: CASSLVRGNGYTF
V: TRBV5-4; size: -; D: -; J: TRBJ2-6; DNA: TGTGCCAGCAGCTTGGGGAGCTCTGGGGCCAACGTCCTGACTTTC; CDR3: CASSLGSSGANVLTF
V: TRBV9; size: -; D: TRBD1; J: TRBJ2-3; DNA: TGTGCCAGCAGCGTAGCGGGACAGGGGTTAGATACGCAGTATTTT; CDR3: CASSVAGQGLDTQYF
V: TRBV29-1; size: -; D: TRBD2; J: TRBJ2-3; DNA: TGCAGCGTTGAATGGGGGGGGACAGATACGCAGTATTTT; CDR3: CSVEWGGTDTQYF
V: TRBV5-8; size: -; D: -; J: TRBJ2-1; DNA: TGTGCCAGCAGCTTGGAGCCGAATGAGCAGTTCTTC; CDR3: CASSLEPNEQFF